The sequence of this TCR beta chain was determined in a study of shared clonotypes between healthy human individuals. Study observations and caveats: Since donors were few, the genetic and exposure-history diversity represented was limited. Blood was the only sampled material, and tissue repertoires likely differ.

Germline V gene sequence: CDR1 MNHNS, CDR2 SASEGT. The V gene end was trimmed by 6 bases and the J gene end by 0 bases; junction bases not matched to a gene: 1. This CDR3 comprises 14 residues. It was into CD45RA+ naive and CD45RA-negative memory subsets that the CD4+ cells were split. With respect to this clone: Its specificity is unknown.

Each cell subset's genomic DNA was divided evenly among several immunoSEQ plates. Repertoires were generated with immunoSEQ multiplex PCR, while TCRdb's copy carries only in-frame clones and drops some. The sample lists about 1.1 million clones; 78% were seen once. Source material: memory CD4+ T cells from PBMCs. As for subset: CD45RA-negative fraction. The chain couples TRBV6-1 to TRBJ2-3; 9 bases line up with TRBD2. This sequence originates from a young man in good health. Some clones in this sample may be carry-over from other donors' samples. DNA of the CDR3: TGTGCCAGCAGGACTAGCGGTAGCACAGATACGCAGTATTTT. Amino acid sequence: CASRTSGSTDTQYF.